This note documents a single T cell receptor beta chain sequence. What it binds is not known. Germline V CDR1 and CDR2: MNHEY, SMNVEV (reference sequence). V lost 6 bases and J lost 7; bases outside the gene matches: 12. The CDR3 contains 16 residues. TCRdb keeps only in-frame clones here, not all; method: immunoSEQ multiplex PCR. In the table there are some 100,000 clones, approximately 94% of which are singletons. The sample comes from a study of OX40 agonist ivuxolimab in advanced cancers. Study background: Patients were dosed with the agonistic anti-OX40 (CD134) antibody ivuxolimab. Three patients had partial responses: one hepatocellular carcinoma, two cutaneous melanoma.

Study-wide findings and caveats: No determination was made of the antigen specificity of the expanded peripheral T cells.

The gene calls are TRBV27 and TRBJ2-2; TRBD2 matches at 9 bases. This sequence was found in an adult with an advanced solid tumor such as melanoma, head and neck, liver or kidney cancer. The specimen comprised CD4+ or CD8+ T cells sorted from blood, sampled in a trial of the OX40 agonist ivuxolimab. CDR3: CASSPTSGPHFGELFF. The CDR3 nucleotides are TGTGCCAGCAGCCCCACTAGCGGGCCCCACTTCGGGGAGCTGTTTTTT.